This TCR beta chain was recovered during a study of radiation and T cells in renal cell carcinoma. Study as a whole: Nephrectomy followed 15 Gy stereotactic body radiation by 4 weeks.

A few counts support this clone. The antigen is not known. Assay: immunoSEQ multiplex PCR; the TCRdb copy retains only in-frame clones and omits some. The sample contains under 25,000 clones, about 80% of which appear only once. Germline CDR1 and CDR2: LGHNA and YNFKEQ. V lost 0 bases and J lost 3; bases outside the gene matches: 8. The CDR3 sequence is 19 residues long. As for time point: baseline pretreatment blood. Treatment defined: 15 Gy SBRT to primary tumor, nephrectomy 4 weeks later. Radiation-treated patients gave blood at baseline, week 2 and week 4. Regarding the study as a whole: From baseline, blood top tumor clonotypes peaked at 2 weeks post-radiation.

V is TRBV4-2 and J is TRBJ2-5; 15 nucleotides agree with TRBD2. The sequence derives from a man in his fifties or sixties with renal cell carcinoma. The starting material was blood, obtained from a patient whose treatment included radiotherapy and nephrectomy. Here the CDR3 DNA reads TGTGCCAGCAGCCAAGAGCTTTGGACTAGCGGGAGGGAAAAAGAGACCCAGTACTTC. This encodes CASSQELWTSGREKETQYF.